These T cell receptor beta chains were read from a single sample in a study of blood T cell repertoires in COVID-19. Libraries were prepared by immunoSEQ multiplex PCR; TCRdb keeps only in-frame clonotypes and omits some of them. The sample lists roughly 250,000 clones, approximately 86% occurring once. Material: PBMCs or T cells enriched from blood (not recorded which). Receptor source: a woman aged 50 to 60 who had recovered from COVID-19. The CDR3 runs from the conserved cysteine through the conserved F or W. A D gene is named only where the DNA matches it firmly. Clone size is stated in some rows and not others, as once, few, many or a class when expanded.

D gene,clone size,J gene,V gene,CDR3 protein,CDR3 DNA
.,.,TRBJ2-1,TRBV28,CASSPPLGTSPEQFF,TGTGCCAGCAGTCCCCCCTTAGGGACTTCACCTGAGCAGTTCTTC
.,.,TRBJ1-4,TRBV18,CASSPPVNEKLFF,TGTGCCAGCTCACCGCCAGTAAATGAAAAACTGTTTTTT
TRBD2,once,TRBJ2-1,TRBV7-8,CASSLELAEYNEQFF,TGTGCCAGCAGCTTAGAACTAGCGGAGTACAATGAGCAGTTCTTC
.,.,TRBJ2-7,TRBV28,CASSLGGAPSYEQYF,TGTGCCAGCAGTTTAGGGGGGGCACCCTCCTACGAGCAGTACTTC
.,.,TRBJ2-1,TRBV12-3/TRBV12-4,CAILTSPYNEQFF,TGTGCCATCTTAACTAGCCCCTACAATGAGCAGTTCTTC
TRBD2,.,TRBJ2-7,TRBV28,CASSSPGLESYEQYF,TGTGCCAGCAGTTCGCCGGGACTAGAATCCTACGAGCAGTACTTC
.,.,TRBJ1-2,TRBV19,CASSMEGLSHGYTF,TGTGCCAGTAGTATGGAGGGACTTTCCCATGGCTACACCTTC
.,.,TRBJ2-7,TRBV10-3,CAIRPSDNAYEQYF,TGTGCCATCAGACCTTCTGACAATGCCTACGAGCAGTACTTC
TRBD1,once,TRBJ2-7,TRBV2,CASSKGQGVYEQYF,TGTGCCAGCAGCAAGGGACAGGGTGTCTACGAGCAGTACTTC
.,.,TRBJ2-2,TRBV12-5,CASGPGNPGELFF,TGTGCTAGTGGTCCCGGGAATCCCGGGGAGCTGTTTTTT
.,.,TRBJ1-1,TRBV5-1,CASSADGVNTEAFF,TGCGCCAGCAGCGCTGACGGGGTGAACACTGAAGCTTTCTTT
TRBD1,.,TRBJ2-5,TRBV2,CASSEGQQETQYF,TGTGCCAGCAGTGAGGGACAGCAAGAGACCCAGTACTTC
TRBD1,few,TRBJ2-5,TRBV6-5,CASSEGQGAGETQYF,TGTGCCAGCAGCGAGGGGCAGGGGGCAGGGGAGACCCAGTACTTC
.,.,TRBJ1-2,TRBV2,CASSDLPRSADF,TGTGCCAGCAGTGACCTCCCTCGGTCCGCCGACTTC
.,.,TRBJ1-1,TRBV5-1,CASSRAFF,TGCGCCAGCAGTAGAGCTTTCTTT
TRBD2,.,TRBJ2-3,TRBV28,CATGLAVTDTQYF,TGTGCCACAGGACTAGCGGTCACAGATACGCAGTATTTT
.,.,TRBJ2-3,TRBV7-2,CASSSLDGGHTQYF,TGTGCCAGCAGCTCCCTTGACGGGGGACATACGCAGTATTTT
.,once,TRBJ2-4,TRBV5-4,CASSLPGEEVNIQYF,TGTGCCAGCAGCCTCCCGGGGGAGGAGGTCAACATTCAGTACTTC
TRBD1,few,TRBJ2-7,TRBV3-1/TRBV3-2,CASSRSGTGSHEQYF,TGTGCCAGCAGCCGATCCGGGACAGGGTCCCACGAGCAGTACTTC
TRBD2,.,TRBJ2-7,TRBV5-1,CASSFTGDYLIAGESYEQYF,TGCGCCAGCAGCTTCACCGGGGACTACCTAATAGCGGGAGAGAGCTACGAGCAGTACTTC
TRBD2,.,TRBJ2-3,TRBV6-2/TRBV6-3,CASSHRTSGRPDTQYF,TGTGCCAGCAGTCATCGGACTAGCGGGAGACCTGATACGCAGTATTTT
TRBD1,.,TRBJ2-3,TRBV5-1,CASSLAGTGAADTQYF,TGCGCCAGCAGCTTGGCCGGGACAGGGGCGGCAGATACGCAGTATTTT
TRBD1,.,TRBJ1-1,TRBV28,CASSTTGTGILEAFF,TGTGCCAGCAGCACTACCGGGACAGGGATTCTCGAAGCTTTCTTT
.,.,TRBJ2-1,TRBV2,CASRGGGNNEQFF,TGTGCCAGCAGAGGGGGGGGCAACAATGAGCAGTTCTTC
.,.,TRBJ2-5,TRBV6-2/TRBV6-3,CASSYSQGTYQETQYF,TGTGCCAGCAGTTACTCTCAGGGGACGTACCAAGAGACCCAGTACTTC
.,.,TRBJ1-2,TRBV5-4,CASSPGFNGYTF,TGTGCCAGCAGCCCAGGATTTAATGGCTACACCTTC
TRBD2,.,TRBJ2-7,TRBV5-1,CASSLVASGSPTYEQYF,TGCGCCAGCAGCTTGGTGGCTAGCGGGAGTCCAACCTACGAGCAGTACTTC
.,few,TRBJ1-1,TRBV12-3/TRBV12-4,CASGQIMNTEAFF,TGTGCCAGCGGGCAGATCATGAACACTGAAGCTTTCTTT
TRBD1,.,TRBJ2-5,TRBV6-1,CASSEPGQGAAETQYF,TGTGCCAGCAGTGAACCGGGACAGGGGGCCGCAGAGACCCAGTACTTC
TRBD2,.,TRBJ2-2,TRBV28,CASSPPRLAPGGELFF,TGTGCCAGCAGTCCCCCACGACTAGCCCCCGGCGGGGAGCTGTTTTTT
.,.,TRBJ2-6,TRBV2,CASSDADAGANVLTF,TGTGCCAGCAGTGACGCGGATGCTGGGGCCAACGTCCTGACTTTC
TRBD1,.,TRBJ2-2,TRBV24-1,CATSDSGTGDTGELFF,TGTGCCACCAGTGATTCCGGGACAGGGGACACCGGGGAGCTGTTTTTT
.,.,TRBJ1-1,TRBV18,CASSPSGVIEAFF,TGTGCCAGCTCACCCAGCGGGGTTATCGAAGCTTTCTTT
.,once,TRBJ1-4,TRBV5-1,CASSLAPSTNEKLFF,TGCGCCAGCAGCTTGGCCCCCTCCACTAATGAAAAACTGTTTTTT
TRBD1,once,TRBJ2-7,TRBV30,CAWSTPRQGIHEQYF,TGTGCCTGGAGTACCCCACGACAGGGGATCCACGAGCAGTACTTC
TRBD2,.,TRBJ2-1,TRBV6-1,CASSDAPGLAGALSYNEQFF,TGTGCCAGCAGTGACGCCCCGGGACTAGCGGGAGCCCTCTCCTACAATGAGCAGTTCTTC
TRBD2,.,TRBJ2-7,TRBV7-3,CASSLFASGRLGEQYF,TGTGCCAGCAGCTTATTCGCTAGCGGGAGGCTAGGCGAGCAGTACTTC
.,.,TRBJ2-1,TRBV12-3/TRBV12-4,CASSRGSGRKQFF,TGTGCCAGCAGTCGGGGGAGTGGCCGAAAACAGTTCTTC
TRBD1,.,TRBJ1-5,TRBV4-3,CASSQYVSGTDDSRNQPQHF,TGCGCCAGCAGCCAATACGTCTCCGGGACAGATGATTCAAGGAATCAGCCCCAGCATTTT
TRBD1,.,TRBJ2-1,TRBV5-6,CASTLDRASYNEQFF,TGTGCCAGCACCTTGGACAGGGCCTCCTACAATGAGCAGTTCTTC
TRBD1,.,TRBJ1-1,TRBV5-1,CASSFTGGSRYTEAFF,TGCGCCAGCAGCTTTACAGGGGGCAGTAGGTACACTGAAGCTTTCTTT
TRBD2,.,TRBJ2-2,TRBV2,CASSSNPGGGELFF,TGTGCCAGCAGTTCTAACCCGGGGGGCGGGGAGCTGTTTTTT
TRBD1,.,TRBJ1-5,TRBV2,CASSGTGPLSVPQHF,TGTGCCAGCAGTGGGACAGGGCCCTTAAGTGTGCCCCAGCATTTT
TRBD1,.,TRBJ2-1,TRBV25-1,CASMVQGVRNEQFF,TGTGCCAGCATGGTTCAGGGGGTTCGCAATGAGCAGTTCTTC
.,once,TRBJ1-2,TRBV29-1,CSVAEKPGDPYGYTF,TGCAGCGTTGCTGAAAAACCAGGGGACCCTTATGGCTACACCTTC
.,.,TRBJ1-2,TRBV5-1,CASSRGDTYLDGYTF,TGCGCCAGCAGCAGAGGGGACACCTACCTTGACGGCTACACCTTC
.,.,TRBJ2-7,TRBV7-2,CASSLPDNSYEQYF,TGTGCCAGCAGCCTCCCGGACAACTCCTACGAGCAGTACTTC
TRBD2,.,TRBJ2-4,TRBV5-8,CASSSGGARKNIQYF,TGTGCCAGCAGCTCGGGGGGAGCCCGAAAAAACATTCAGTACTTC
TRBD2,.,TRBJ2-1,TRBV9,CASSARPGTSIHGEQFF,TGTGCCAGCAGCGCCAGACCCGGGACTAGCATTCATGGTGAGCAGTTCTTC
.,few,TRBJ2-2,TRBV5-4,CASSGLGGTAGELFF,TGTGCCAGCAGCGGACTTGGGGGGACCGCCGGGGAGCTGTTTTTT
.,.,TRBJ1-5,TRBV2,CASVLTKSQPQHF,TGTGCCAGCGTGCTCACCAAAAGCCAGCCCCAGCATTTT
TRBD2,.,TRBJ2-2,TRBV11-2,CASSLSLGTSGRRYGELFF,TGTGCCAGCAGCTTATCGCTCGGGACTAGCGGGAGACGCTACGGGGAGCTGTTTTTT
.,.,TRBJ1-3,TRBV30,CAWSAPRPGNTIYF,TGTGCCTGGAGTGCCCCTAGACCTGGAAACACCATATATTTT
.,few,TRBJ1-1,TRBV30,CAWSVRNTEAFF,TGTGCCTGGAGTGTTCGGAACACTGAAGCTTTCTTT
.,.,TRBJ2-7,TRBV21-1,CASRAGTSGRATYEQYF,TGTGCCAGCAGGGCCGGGACTAGCGGGAGGGCCACCTACGAGCAGTACTTC